This T cell receptor beta chain was observed in a study of OX40 agonist ivuxolimab in advanced cancers. Across the study: Intravenous ivuxolimab was administered to patients every 2 weeks at 0.01 to 10 mg/kg.

Sequenced by immunoSEQ multiplex PCR; TCRdb stores in-frame clones only, minus some. The profile covers over 95,000 clones, with 91% appearing a single time and around 0.3% taken by the ten largest. The sample here was CD4+ or CD8+ T cells sorted from blood, taken in a trial of the OX40 agonist ivuxolimab. The receptor's source is an adult with an advanced solid tumor such as melanoma, head and neck, liver or kidney cancer.

In DNA, the CDR3 is TGCAGCGTTGGTGGAGGGGGCAGTGGAAACACCATATATTTT. It is translated as CSVGGGGSGNTIYF. The V call is TRBV29-1, the J call TRBJ1-3; 7 nucleotides line up with TRBD1. The germline V gene encodes CDR1 SQVTM and CDR2 ANQGSEA. The CDR3 runs 14 residues. V shed 4 bases and J 3 bases; nucleotides not matched to a gene: 6.